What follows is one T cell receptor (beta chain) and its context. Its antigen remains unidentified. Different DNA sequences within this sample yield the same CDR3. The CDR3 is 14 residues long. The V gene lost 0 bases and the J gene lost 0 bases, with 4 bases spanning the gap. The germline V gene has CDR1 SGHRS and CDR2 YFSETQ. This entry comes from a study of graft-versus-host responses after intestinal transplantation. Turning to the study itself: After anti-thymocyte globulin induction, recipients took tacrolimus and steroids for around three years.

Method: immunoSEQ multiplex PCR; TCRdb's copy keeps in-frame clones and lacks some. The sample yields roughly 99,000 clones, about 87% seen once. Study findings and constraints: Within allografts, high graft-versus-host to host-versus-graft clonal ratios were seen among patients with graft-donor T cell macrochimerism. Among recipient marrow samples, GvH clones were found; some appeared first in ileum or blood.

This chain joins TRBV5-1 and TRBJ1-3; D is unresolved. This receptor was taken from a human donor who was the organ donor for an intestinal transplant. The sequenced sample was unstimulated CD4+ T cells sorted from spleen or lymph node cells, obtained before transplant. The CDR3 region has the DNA TGCGCCAGCAGCTTGGCGAGCTCTGGAAACACCATATATTTT. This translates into CASSLASSGNTIYF.